These 6 T cell receptor beta chains originate from one sample sequenced in a study of blood T cell repertoires in COVID-19. Repertoires were generated with immunoSEQ multiplex PCR, while TCRdb's copy carries only in-frame clones and drops some. The sample consists of nearly 350,000 clones, roughly 87% of them appearing once. Input material: PBMCs or T cells enriched from blood (not recorded which). The receptors originated from a woman aged 25 to 45 who had recovered from COVID-19.

The chain carries TRBV30 and TRBJ1-6; D gene ambiguous. V was clipped by 0 bases and J by 9 bases, with 18 bases between them. This CDR3 spans 16 amino acids. Germline-derived CDR1 and CDR2 are GTSNPN and SVGIG (reference sequence). CDR3 DNA: TGTGCCTGGAGTGTAACAGATTCTTTTTTCAGTTCACCCCTCCACTTT. Protein sequence: CAWSVTDSFFSSPLHF.

In its sample, this clone was seen once. The J gene is TRBJ2-3, the V gene TRBV20-1, with D perhaps matching TRBD2 (6 bases). This CDR3 region has 15 residues. Germline CDR1 is DFQATT and CDR2 is SNEGSKA (reference sequence). The V end lost 3 bases, the J end lost 2 bases, and 15 bases lay between the germline ends. CDR3 nucleotide sequence: TGCAGTGCTAGTCTGCGTCGGGGGAACACAGATACGCAGTATTTT. Encoded protein: CSASLRRGNTDTQYF.

This clone appeared a single time. V and J are TRBV5-1 and TRBJ2-5, with 9 bases matching TRBD1. The V segment lost 2 bases and the J segment 5 bases; nucleotides outside the gene matches: 7. CDR1 and CDR2 from the germline V gene are SGHRS and YFSETQ. The CDR3 totals 15 residues. CDR3 DNA: TGCGCCAGCAGCTTTGGACAGGGGAATATGGAGACCCAGTACTTC. This gives the protein CASSFGQGNMETQYF.

On this clone itself: The same CDR3 also results from other DNA sequences found in this sample. J is TRBJ2-2 and V is TRBV12-3 or TRBV12-4; unclear D gene. The CDR3 consists of 12 residues. V was clipped by 6 bases and J by 2 bases, with 4 bases between them. CDR3 DNA sequence: TGTGCCAGCAGACTAAACACCGGGGAGCTGTTTTTT. Protein sequence: CASRLNTGELFF.

This chain links TRBV28 with TRBJ1-5, with D possibly matching TRBD1 (5 bases). CDR1 MDHEN and CDR2 SYDVKM come from the germline V gene. Trimming stripped 8 bases from V and 3 bases from J, with 17 bases between. The CDR3 runs 15 residues. CDR3 bases: TGTGCCAGCGTGATCGGGGGGGAAGACAATCAGCCCCAGCATTTT. Translated: CASVIGGEDNQPQHF.

This clone was observed a few times. The V and J genes are TRBV27 and TRBJ1-3; a weak D match, TRBD1 (5 bases). V was pared by 0 bases and J by 10 bases, with 10 bases between. Germline CDR1 is MNHEY and CDR2 is SMNVEV (reference sequence). The CDR3 covers 13 residues. In DNA form, the CDR3 reads TGTGCCAGCAGTTTATCTGGGGGGGGGACCATATATTTT. Its translation: CASSLSGGGTIYF.